The 5 T cell receptor beta chains presented below share a single source sample, sequenced in a study of blood T cell repertoires in COVID-19. The repertoire was sequenced with immunoSEQ multiplex PCR; TCRdb's copy has only in-frame clones and lacks some. This repertoire shows a few hundred thousand clones, 85% to 90% found once; its top ten account for more than 0.95%. Sequenced sample: PBMCs or T cells enriched from blood (not recorded which). Source of these receptors: a woman aged 18-30 years who had recovered from COVID-19.

The chain couples TRBV11-3 to TRBJ2-3; 8 bases align to TRBD2. V gave up 3 bases and J gave up 4 bases; unmatched junction bases: 3. CDR3 length equals 14 residues. Looked up from germline, CDR1 is SGHNT and CDR2 is YENEEA. The chain's CDR3 is CASSFGGASDTQYF. The DNA of the CDR3 is TGTGCCAGCAGCTTCGGGGGGGCCTCAGATACGCAGTATTTT.

This clone was seen more than once but under ten times. The chain combines TRBV2 with TRBJ2-7, with 8 positions matching TRBD1. The CDR3 is 13 amino acids. Losses at the gene ends were 7 bases for V and 3 bases for J; bases not matched to a gene: 5. Germline V gives CDR1 SNHLY, CDR2 FYNNEI. The CDR3 nucleotides read TGTGCCAGCAATAGGGACAGGAGCTACGAGCAGTACTTC. It is translated as CASNRDRSYEQYF.

The rearrangement joins TRBV9 to TRBJ1-1, with D unresolved. Germline CDR1 reads SGDLS; CDR2 reads YYNGEE. CDR3 size: 15 residues. V lost 4 bases and J 5 bases, leaving 18 bases between the germline ends. CDR3 nucleotides: TGTGCCAGCAGCCCTCGAGTTGCTTTTGATACTGAAGCTTTCTTT. It encodes CASSPRVAFDTEAFF.

The CDR3 DNA reads as TGTGCCAGCAGCCCGATTACGACAGGGGGCACTGAAGCTTTCTTT. It is translated as CASSPITTGGTEAFF. The chain is built from TRBV5-4 and TRBJ1-1; 9 nucleotides agree with TRBD1. The CDR3 length is 15 residues. V was clipped by 4 bases and J by 4 bases; unmatched bases: 8. Germline CDR1 SGHNT, CDR2 YYREEE (reference sequence).

CDR3: CASSLVGGSTEAFF. The CDR3 DNA sequence: TGCGCCAGCAGCTTGGTTGGAGGAAGCACTGAAGCTTTCTTT. J is TRBJ1-1 and V is TRBV5-1; D uncertain. V was clipped by 0 bases and J by 4 bases, with 10 bases between them. Germline V CDR1 and CDR2: SGHRS, YFSETQ. This CDR3 region has 14 residues. The full variable domain, with the rest looked up from reference TRBV5-1 and TRBJ1-1, is KAGVTQTPRYLIKTRGQQVTLSCSPISGHRSVSWYQQTPGQGLQFLFEYFSETQRNKGNFPGRFSGRQFSNSRSEMNVSTLELGDSALYLCASSLVGGSTEAFFGQGTRLTVV.